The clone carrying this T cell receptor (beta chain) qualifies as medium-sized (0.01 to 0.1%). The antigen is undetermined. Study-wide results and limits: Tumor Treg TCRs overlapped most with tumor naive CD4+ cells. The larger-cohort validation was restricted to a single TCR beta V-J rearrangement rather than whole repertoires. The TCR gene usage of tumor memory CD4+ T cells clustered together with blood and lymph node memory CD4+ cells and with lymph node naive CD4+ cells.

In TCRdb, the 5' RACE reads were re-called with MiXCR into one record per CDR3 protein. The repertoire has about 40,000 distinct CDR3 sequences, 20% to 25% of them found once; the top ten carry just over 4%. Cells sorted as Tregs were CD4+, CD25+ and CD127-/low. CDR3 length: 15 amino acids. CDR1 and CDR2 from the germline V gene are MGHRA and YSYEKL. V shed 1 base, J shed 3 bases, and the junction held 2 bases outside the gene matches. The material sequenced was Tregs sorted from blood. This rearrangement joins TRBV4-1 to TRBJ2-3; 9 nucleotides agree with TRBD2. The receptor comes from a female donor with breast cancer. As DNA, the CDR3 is TGCGCCAGCAGCCAAGTAGCGGGAGAAACAGATACGCAGTATTTT. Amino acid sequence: CASSQVAGETDTQYF.